The rows below give T cell receptor beta chains drawn from one sample of a study of blood T cell repertoires in COVID-19. The protocol was immunoSEQ multiplex PCR, while the TCRdb copy is restricted to in-frame clones and leaves out a portion. Of 250,000 to 300,000 clones in the sample, around 84% are singletons; the top ten hold less than 5.5%. The specimen was PBMCs or T cells enriched from blood (not recorded which). All receptors come from a man aged 40-49 years who had been exposed to COVID-19. Each CDR3 is given with its conserved first and last residue. The order of the fields is CDR3 protein, CDR3 DNA, clone size, D gene, J gene, V gene. D genes are given only for firm matches. Only some rows state a clone size, as once, few, many or a class for expanded clones.

cdr3_aa: CASSPDRANSPLHF
cdr3_nt: TGTGCCAGCTCACCGGACAGGGCTAATTCACCCCTCCACTTT
clone_size: once
d_call: TRBD1
j_call: TRBJ1-6
v_call: TRBV18

cdr3_aa: CASSLGTSGRANRNEQFF
cdr3_nt: TGCGCCAGCAGCTTGGGGACTAGCGGGAGGGCTAATAGGAATGAGCAGTTCTTC
clone_size: -
d_call: TRBD2
j_call: TRBJ2-1
v_call: TRBV5-1

cdr3_aa: CASSDRRGLGAAGELFF
cdr3_nt: TGTGCCAGCTCCGACAGGCGAGGACTTGGGGCCGCCGGGGAGCTGTTTTTT
clone_size: -
d_call: -
j_call: TRBJ2-2
v_call: TRBV18

cdr3_aa: CASSQQGGVGYTF
cdr3_nt: TGTGCCAGCAGCCAACAGGGGGGCGTTGGCTACACCTTC
clone_size: once
d_call: TRBD1
j_call: TRBJ1-2
v_call: TRBV3-1/TRBV3-2

cdr3_aa: CASSLEEGTRSKFF
cdr3_nt: TGCGCCAGCAGCTTGGAAGAGGGGACTAGGAGTAAGTTCTTC
clone_size: few
d_call: TRBD2
j_call: TRBJ2-1
v_call: TRBV5-1

cdr3_aa: CASRREYLTDTQYF
cdr3_nt: TGCGCCAGCCGGAGGGAGTATCTCACAGATACGCAGTATTTT
clone_size: -
d_call: -
j_call: TRBJ2-3
v_call: TRBV5-1

cdr3_aa: CASSPGTSGKGQYF
cdr3_nt: TGTGCCAGCAGCCCAGGGACTAGCGGGAAGGGCCAGTACTTC
clone_size: -
d_call: TRBD2
j_call: TRBJ2-5
v_call: TRBV11-3

cdr3_aa: CASSEYTNHGYTF
cdr3_nt: TGTGCCAGCAGTGAATACACCAATCATGGCTACACCTTC
clone_size: -
d_call: -
j_call: TRBJ1-2
v_call: TRBV6-1

cdr3_aa: CASTIASGQVNSPLHF
cdr3_nt: TGTGCCAGCACTATCGCTTCGGGACAGGTTAATTCACCCCTCCACTTT
clone_size: once
d_call: TRBD1
j_call: TRBJ1-6
v_call: TRBV2

cdr3_aa: CASSLEAGLTEQFF
cdr3_nt: TGCGCCAGCAGCTTGGAGGCCGGACTTACGGAGCAGTTCTTC
clone_size: -
d_call: -
j_call: TRBJ2-1
v_call: TRBV5-1

cdr3_aa: CAWSPTDRYTGELFF
cdr3_nt: TGTGCCTGGAGTCCGACGGACAGGTACACCGGGGAGCTGTTTTTT
clone_size: -
d_call: TRBD1
j_call: TRBJ2-2
v_call: TRBV30

cdr3_aa: CASSVVSGVEAEAFF
cdr3_nt: TGTGCCAGCAGCGTAGTATCCGGGGTTGAGGCTGAAGCTTTCTTT
clone_size: -
d_call: -
j_call: TRBJ1-1
v_call: TRBV9

cdr3_aa: CASSPGQFDQPQHF
cdr3_nt: TGTGCCAGCTCACCCGGACAGTTCGATCAGCCCCAGCATTTT
clone_size: few
d_call: -
j_call: TRBJ1-5
v_call: TRBV18

cdr3_aa: CASRRTEGETQYF
cdr3_nt: TGTGCCAGCAGAAGGACAGAGGGGGAGACCCAGTACTTC
clone_size: -
d_call: -
j_call: TRBJ2-5
v_call: TRBV2

cdr3_aa: CAISESMSSYEQYF
cdr3_nt: TGTGCCATCAGTGAGTCTATGAGCTCCTACGAGCAGTACTTC
clone_size: -
d_call: -
j_call: TRBJ2-7
v_call: TRBV10-3

cdr3_aa: CASSPLKGVYYEQYF
cdr3_nt: TGTGCCAGCAGCCCGCTTAAGGGAGTTTATTACGAGCAGTACTTC
clone_size: -
d_call: -
j_call: TRBJ2-7
v_call: TRBV6-5

cdr3_aa: CASSVGGDREGEQYF
cdr3_nt: TGTGCCAGCAGCGTAGGAGGGGACAGGGAGGGGGAGCAGTACTTC
clone_size: -
d_call: TRBD1
j_call: TRBJ2-7
v_call: TRBV9

cdr3_aa: CASSLYRGGSNEKLFF
cdr3_nt: TGTGCCAGCAGCTTGTACCGGGGAGGATCTAATGAAAAACTGTTTTTT
clone_size: -
d_call: -
j_call: TRBJ1-4
v_call: TRBV5-8

cdr3_aa: CASSSGLATEQYF
cdr3_nt: TGTGCCAGCAGCTCCGGACTAGCGACTGAGCAGTACTTC
clone_size: -
d_call: TRBD2
j_call: TRBJ2-7
v_call: TRBV7-3

cdr3_aa: CASTGQGGVGVFF
cdr3_nt: TGTGCCAGCACCGGCCAGGGTGGGGTTGGGGTGTTCTTC
clone_size: -
d_call: -
j_call: TRBJ2-1
v_call: TRBV6-6

cdr3_aa: CASSPADRPNYGYTF
cdr3_nt: TGTGCCAGCAGTCCCGCGGACAGACCTAACTATGGCTACACCTTC
clone_size: -
d_call: -
j_call: TRBJ1-2
v_call: TRBV27

cdr3_aa: CASSQSTDSPLHF
cdr3_nt: TGTGCCAGCAGCCAGTCGACAGATTCACCCCTCCACTTT
clone_size: -
d_call: -
j_call: TRBJ1-6
v_call: TRBV3-1/TRBV3-2

cdr3_aa: CASSQWDSLDAFF
cdr3_nt: TGTGCCAGCAGCCAATGGGACAGCCTAGACGCTTTCTTT
clone_size: -
d_call: TRBD1
j_call: TRBJ1-1
v_call: TRBV11-1

cdr3_aa: CASSAGSGNTIYF
cdr3_nt: TGTGCCAGTAGTGCAGGGTCCGGAAACACCATATATTTT
clone_size: -
d_call: -
j_call: TRBJ1-3
v_call: TRBV19

cdr3_aa: CASSQPGTGLNNEQFF
cdr3_nt: TGTGCCAGCAGCCAACCCGGGACAGGGCTCAACAATGAGCAGTTCTTC
clone_size: -
d_call: TRBD1
j_call: TRBJ2-1
v_call: TRBV3-1/TRBV3-2

cdr3_aa: CASSPATGGGFQETQYF
cdr3_nt: TGTGCTAGCAGCCCAGCCACAGGGGGCGGGTTCCAAGAGACCCAGTACTTC
clone_size: -
d_call: TRBD1
j_call: TRBJ2-5
v_call: TRBV7-7

cdr3_aa: CSVLKTPEPYNEQFF
cdr3_nt: TGCAGCGTGCTAAAAACCCCGGAGCCCTACAATGAGCAGTTCTTC
clone_size: -
d_call: -
j_call: TRBJ2-1
v_call: TRBV29-1

cdr3_aa: CASRDGLAGDTQYF
cdr3_nt: TGCGCCAGCAGGGACGGACTAGCGGGAGATACGCAGTATTTT
clone_size: few
d_call: TRBD2
j_call: TRBJ2-3
v_call: TRBV5-1

cdr3_aa: CSASKGDQPQHF
cdr3_nt: TGCAGTGCTAGTAAAGGGGATCAGCCCCAGCATTTT
clone_size: once
d_call: -
j_call: TRBJ1-5
v_call: TRBV20-1

cdr3_aa: CAIHRGAAGGYEQYF
cdr3_nt: TGTGCCATCCACCGGGGGGCGGCCGGTGGCTACGAGCAGTACTTC
clone_size: few
d_call: -
j_call: TRBJ2-7
v_call: TRBV2

cdr3_aa: CSVRLSGRIKTQYF
cdr3_nt: TGCAGCGTTCGGTTGAGCGGGAGAATCAAGACCCAGTACTTC
clone_size: -
d_call: TRBD2
j_call: TRBJ2-5
v_call: TRBV29-1

cdr3_aa: CASSPSQGTDTQYF
cdr3_nt: TGTGCCAGCTCACCCTCACAGGGTACAGATACGCAGTATTTT
clone_size: -
d_call: -
j_call: TRBJ2-3
v_call: TRBV18

cdr3_aa: CASSPPLEVGYTF
cdr3_nt: TGCGCCAGCAGCCCCCCATTAGAAGTTGGCTACACCTTC
clone_size: once
d_call: -
j_call: TRBJ1-2
v_call: TRBV4-1

cdr3_aa: CASSFRVGEQYF
cdr3_nt: TGTGCCAGCTCCTTCAGGGTGGGCGAGCAGTACTTC
clone_size: -
d_call: -
j_call: TRBJ2-7
v_call: TRBV5-4

cdr3_aa: CASSASGSSTGELFF
cdr3_nt: TGTGCCAGCAGCGCGAGCGGGAGTAGTACCGGGGAGCTGTTTTTT
clone_size: -
d_call: TRBD2
j_call: TRBJ2-2
v_call: TRBV9

cdr3_aa: CAWSEPGEQYF
cdr3_nt: TGTGCCTGGAGTGAACCGGGAGAGCAGTACTTC
clone_size: once
d_call: -
j_call: TRBJ2-7
v_call: TRBV30